This is a list of T cell receptor beta chains from one sample in a study of blood T cell repertoires in COVID-19. Profiling relied on immunoSEQ multiplex PCR, and the TCRdb table lists in-frame clones only, not all of them. The repertoire holds nearly 95,000 clones, with about 89% as singletons. The source material was peripheral blood. The receptors here all came from a human donor with acute or convalescent COVID-19. The donor label of this sample is uncertain. The CDR3 runs from the conserved cysteine through the conserved F or W. The D gene is left open where the match is weak. Size is omitted from some rows. Given values are once, few, many or a class for expanded clones.

TRBJ1-1 TRBV20-1 NA 11 NA TGCAGTGCTCATCTGGGGCCTGAAGCTTTCTTT CSAHLGPEAFF
TRBJ1-5 TRBV5-1 NA 13 NA TGCGCCAGCAGCTTCGGTGGTGATCAGCCCCAGCATTTT CASSFGGDQPQHF
TRBJ1-1 TRBV19 NA 13 NA TGTGCCAGTAGCTTCACTGGGAACACTGAAGCTTTCTTT CASSFTGNTEAFF
TRBJ2-1 TRBV5-1 TRBD2 13 few TGCGCCAGCAGCATCGGGGGGGACAATGAGCAGTTCTTC CASSIGGDNEQFF
TRBJ1-1 TRBV3-1/TRBV3-2 NA 13 NA TGTGCCAGCAGCCAAGTCGAGGGTACTGAAGCTTTCTTT CASSQVEGTEAFF
TRBJ2-1 TRBV7-3 NA 15 NA TGTGCCAGCAGCTTCAGGAGGAGCTCCTACAATGAGCAGTTCTTC CASSFRRSSYNEQFF
TRBJ2-3 TRBV2 TRBD1 16 once TGTGCCAGCAGACCTTATGGGGACAGGGCATTGGATACGCAGTATTTT CASRPYGDRALDTQYF
TRBJ1-5 TRBV21-1 NA 14 NA TGTGCCAGCAGCAAACAGGTTAGCAATCAGCCCCAGCATTTT CASSKQVSNQPQHF
TRBJ2-1 TRBV7-9 NA 15 NA TGTGCCAGCAGCTTAGCAGCGTCGGACTACAATGAGCAGTTCTTC CASSLAASDYNEQFF
TRBJ2-3 TRBV14 TRBD2 19 NA TGTGCCAGCAGCCAAGACCGGACTAGCGGGGTTATAAGGACAGATACGCAGTATTTT CASSQDRTSGVIRTDTQYF
TRBJ1-2 TRBV2 NA 13 NA TGTGCCAGCTTCGCTCTCACCGGTTATGGCTACACCTTC CASFALTGYGYTF
TRBJ2-1 TRBV5-1 TRBD2 15 NA TGCGCCAGCAGCTTGGCCCAGGGCGGGGGGAATGAGCAGTTCTTC CASSLAQGGGNEQFF
TRBJ2-5 TRBV7-9 NA 12 NA TGTGCCAGCAGCTTAGTAGAGGAGACCCAGTACTTC CASSLVEETQYF
TRBJ1-6 TRBV4-2 NA 16 NA TGTGCCAGCAGCCAGGGCAGGCAATTCTATAATTCACCCCTCCACTTT CASSQGRQFYNSPLHF
TRBJ1-3 TRBV4-1 TRBD1 15 few TGCGCCAGCAGCCAAGATCGGACAGGGTTCAACACCATATATTTT CASSQDRTGFNTIYF
TRBJ1-5 TRBV30 TRBD1 16 NA TGTGCCTGGAGTCCGCGGACAGGAGTCAGCAATCAGCCCCAGCATTTT CAWSPRTGVSNQPQHF
TRBJ2-1 TRBV24-1 TRBD2 18 NA TGTGCCACCAGTGATTTCCGTCGGACTAGCGGGGGAGACAATGAGCAGTTCTTC CATSDFRRTSGGDNEQFF
TRBJ1-4 TRBV6-1 TRBD1 17 NA TGTGCCAGCAGTGGGGGATTGACAGGGTCCGCTAATGAAAAACTGTTTTTT CASSGGLTGSANEKLFF
TRBJ2-1 TRBV11-2 TRBD2 17 once TGTGCCAGCAGCGAGACTAGCGGGGGGGGACCCTACAATGAGCAGTTCTTC CASSETSGGGPYNEQFF
TRBJ1-4 TRBV7-2 TRBD1 14 NA TGTGCCAGCAGCCGCGGACAGGGGGAGGGGAAACTGTTTTTT CASSRGQGEGKLFF
TRBJ1-5 TRBV19 NA 15 NA TGTGCCAGTAGTATCTTCGGTTATAGCAATCAGCCCCAGCATTTT CASSIFGYSNQPQHF
TRBJ1-3 TRBV28 NA 15 NA TGTGCCAGCAGTTTTAACCGGGGGTCTGGAAACACCATATATTTT CASSFNRGSGNTIYF
TRBJ2-1 TRBV6-5 TRBD2 15 NA TGTGCCAGCAGTCAACTAGCGGGCCCTAGGAATGAGCAGTTCTTC CASSQLAGPRNEQFF
TRBJ1-2 TRBV12-3/TRBV12-4 NA 12 NA TGTGCCACTGAGGGCCGTAACTATGGCTACACCTTC CATEGRNYGYTF
TRBJ1-2 TRBV19 TRBD1 18 NA TGTGCCAGTAGTGCCGGGACAGGGGGTGTCCCATTAGACTATGGCTACACCTTC CASSAGTGGVPLDYGYTF
TRBJ2-3 TRBV18 NA 16 once TGTGCCAGCTCACCCCGCGGGTCGACTAGCACAGATACGCAGTATTTT CASSPRGSTSTDTQYF
TRBJ1-2 TRBV3-1/TRBV3-2 NA 16 few TGTGCCAGCAGCCAAAGCGGTATAGAAGATAACTATGGCTACACCTTC CASSQSGIEDNYGYTF
TRBJ1-5 TRBV2 NA 15 NA TGTGCCAGCTCCCTACTGGGGGGGGCGGAACAGCCCCAGCATTTT CASSLLGGAEQPQHF
TRBJ1-4 TRBV12-5 NA 15 few TGTGCTAGTGGTCTAGTATCTGGCACTAATGAAAAACTGTTTTTT CASGLVSGTNEKLFF
TRBJ2-5 TRBV2 TRBD2 15 NA TGTGCCAGCAGCCTCGGGACTAGTGGGTCCATTTCCCAGTACTTC CASSLGTSGSISQYF
TRBJ1-5 TRBV30 NA 13 NA TGTGCCTGGAGTCGACAGAATGATCAGCCCCAGCATTTT CAWSRQNDQPQHF
TRBJ1-1 TRBV5-4 NA 11 NA TGTGCCAGCAGCCTCTCGGGGAGAGCTTTCTTT CASSLSGRAFF
TRBJ2-3 TRBV19 NA 14 NA TGTGCCAGTAGGGGTACAGGGCTCACAGATACGCAGTATTTT CASRGTGLTDTQYF
TRBJ2-3 TRBV11-2 TRBD1 14 NA TGTGCCAGCAGCCCGACAGGGGGAGCAGATACGCAGTATTTT CASSPTGGADTQYF
TRBJ2-2 TRBV7-3 NA 14 once TGTGCCAGCAGCTTTGGTCTATCCACCGGGGAGCTGTTTTTT CASSFGLSTGELFF
TRBJ1-1 TRBV28 TRBD1 16 once TGTGCCAGCAGAATGCAGGGGGCGCAGGGGTGGACTGAAGCTTTCTTT CASRMQGAQGWTEAFF
TRBJ2-4 TRBV2 NA 16 NA TGTGCCAGCAGGCCACAGGAGACTCTAGCCAAAAACATTCAGTACTTC CASRPQETLAKNIQYF
TRBJ2-7 TRBV5-6 NA 14 NA TGTGCCAGCAGCTGGAGGAGGGCCTCCTACGAGCAGTACTTC CASSWRRASYEQYF
TRBJ2-7 TRBV11-3 NA 14 NA TGTGCCAGCAGCTTTTTAGGGGCGGACTACGAGCAGTACTTC CASSFLGADYEQYF
TRBJ1-2 TRBV30 NA 13 once TGTGCCTGGAGTATAAAGGGAAGGGGTGGCTACACCTTC CAWSIKGRGGYTF
TRBJ2-6 TRBV5-1 NA 14 NA TGCGCCAGCAGCCGCGACTCTGGGGCCAACGTCCTGACTTTC CASSRDSGANVLTF
TRBJ2-3 TRBV6-2/TRBV6-3 TRBD2 17 NA TGTGCCAGCAGCTTACTCTACGGAGCGGGGGGCACAGATACGCAGTATTTT CASSLLYGAGGTDTQYF